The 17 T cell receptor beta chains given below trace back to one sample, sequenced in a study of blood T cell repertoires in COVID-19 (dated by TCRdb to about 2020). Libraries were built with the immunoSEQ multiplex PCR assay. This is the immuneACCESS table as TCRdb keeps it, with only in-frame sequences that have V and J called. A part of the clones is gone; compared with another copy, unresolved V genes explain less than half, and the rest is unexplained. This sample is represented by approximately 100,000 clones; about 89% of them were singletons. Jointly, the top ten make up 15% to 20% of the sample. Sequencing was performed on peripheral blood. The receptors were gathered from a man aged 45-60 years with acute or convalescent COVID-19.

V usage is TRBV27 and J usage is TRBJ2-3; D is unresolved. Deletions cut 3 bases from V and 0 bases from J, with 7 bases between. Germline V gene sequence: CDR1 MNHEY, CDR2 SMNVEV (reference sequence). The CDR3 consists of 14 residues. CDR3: CASSFGRSTDTQYF. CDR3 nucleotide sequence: TGTGCCAGCAGTTTCGGCAGGAGCACAGATACGCAGTATTTT.

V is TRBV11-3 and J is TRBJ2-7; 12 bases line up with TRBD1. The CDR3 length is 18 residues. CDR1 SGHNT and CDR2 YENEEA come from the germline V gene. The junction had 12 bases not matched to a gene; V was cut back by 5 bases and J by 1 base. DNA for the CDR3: TGTGCCAGCAGCGTGGGACAGGGGGCCGGGAGTATTTCCTACGAGCAGTACTTC. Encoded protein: CASSVGQGAGSISYEQYF.

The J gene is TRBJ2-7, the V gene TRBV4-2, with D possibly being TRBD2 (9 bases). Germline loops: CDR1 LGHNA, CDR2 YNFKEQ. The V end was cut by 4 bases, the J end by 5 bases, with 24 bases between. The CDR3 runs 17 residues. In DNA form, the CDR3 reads TGTGCCAGCAGCCTTGGGCAGGGGGCTAGCGGGGACAACGAGCAGTACTTC. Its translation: CASSLGQGASGDNEQYF.

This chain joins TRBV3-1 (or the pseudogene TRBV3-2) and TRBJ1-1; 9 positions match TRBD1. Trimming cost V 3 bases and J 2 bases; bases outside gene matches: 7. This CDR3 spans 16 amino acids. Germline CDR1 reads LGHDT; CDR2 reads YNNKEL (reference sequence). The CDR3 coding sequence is TGTGCCAGCAGCCATGACAGGGGGATTCCTAACACTGAAGCTTTCTTT. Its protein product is CASSHDRGIPNTEAFF.

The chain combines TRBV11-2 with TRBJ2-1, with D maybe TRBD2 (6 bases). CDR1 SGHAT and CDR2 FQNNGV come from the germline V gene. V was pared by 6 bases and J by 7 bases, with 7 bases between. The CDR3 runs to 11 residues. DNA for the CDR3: TGTGCCAGCAGGGGGGGTAATGAGCAGTTCTTC. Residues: CASRGGNEQFF.

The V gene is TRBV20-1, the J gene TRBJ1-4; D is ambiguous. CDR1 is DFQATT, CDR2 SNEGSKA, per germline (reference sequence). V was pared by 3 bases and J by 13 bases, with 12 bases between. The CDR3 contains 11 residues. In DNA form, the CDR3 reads TGCAGTGCTAGGAGGGCCGATGGACTGTTTTTT. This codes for CSARRADGLFF.

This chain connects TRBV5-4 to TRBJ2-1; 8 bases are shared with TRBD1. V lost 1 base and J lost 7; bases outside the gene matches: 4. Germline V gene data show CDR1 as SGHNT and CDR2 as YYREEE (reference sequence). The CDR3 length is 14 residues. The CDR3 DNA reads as TGTGCCAGCAGCTTGCCCCAGGGGGCGAATGAGCAGTTCTTC. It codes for CASSLPQGANEQFF.

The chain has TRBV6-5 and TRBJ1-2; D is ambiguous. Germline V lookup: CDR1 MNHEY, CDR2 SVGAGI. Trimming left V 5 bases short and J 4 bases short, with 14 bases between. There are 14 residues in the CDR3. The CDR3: CASSPSFTAYGYTF. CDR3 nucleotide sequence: TGTGCCAGCAGTCCCAGTTTTACAGCCTATGGCTACACCTTC.

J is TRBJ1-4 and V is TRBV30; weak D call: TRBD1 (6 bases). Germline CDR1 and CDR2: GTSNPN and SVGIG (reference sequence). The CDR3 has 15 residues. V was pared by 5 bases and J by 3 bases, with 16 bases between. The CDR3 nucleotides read TGTGCCTGGGGGGTTACAGGGATGGCTAATGAAAAACTGTTTTTT. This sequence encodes CAWGVTGMANEKLFF.

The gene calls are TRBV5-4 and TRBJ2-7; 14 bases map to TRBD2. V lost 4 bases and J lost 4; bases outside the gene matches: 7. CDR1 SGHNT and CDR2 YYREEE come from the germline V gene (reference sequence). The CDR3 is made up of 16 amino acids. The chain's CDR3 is CASSTTSGGAFYEQYF. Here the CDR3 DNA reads TGTGCCAGCAGCACGACTAGCGGGGGGGCCTTTTACGAGCAGTACTTC.

CDR3 bases: TGTGCCAGCACTACGACAGGTAACGAGCAGTACTTC. Translated, it gives CASTTTGNEQYF. The V and J genes are TRBV6-5 and TRBJ2-7; D is perhaps TRBD1 (6 bases). Per germline, CDR1 MNHEY and CDR2 SVGAGI. V was shortened by 7 bases and J by 5 bases, with 12 bases between the two germline ends. The CDR3 loop spans 12 amino acids.

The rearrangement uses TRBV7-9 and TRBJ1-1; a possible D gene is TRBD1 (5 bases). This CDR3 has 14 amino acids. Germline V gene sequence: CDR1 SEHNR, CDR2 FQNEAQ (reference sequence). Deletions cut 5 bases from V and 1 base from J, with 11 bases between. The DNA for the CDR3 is TGTGCCAGCAGCCCGGGACTCCCGAACACTGAAGCTTTCTTT. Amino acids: CASSPGLPNTEAFF.

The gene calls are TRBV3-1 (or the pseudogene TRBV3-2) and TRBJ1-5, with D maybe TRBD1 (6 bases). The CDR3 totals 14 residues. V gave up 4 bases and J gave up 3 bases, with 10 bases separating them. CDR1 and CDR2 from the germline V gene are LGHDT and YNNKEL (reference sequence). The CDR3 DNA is TGTGCCAGCAGCCTCGGACAGTACAATCAGCCCCAGCATTTT. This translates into CASSLGQYNQPQHF.

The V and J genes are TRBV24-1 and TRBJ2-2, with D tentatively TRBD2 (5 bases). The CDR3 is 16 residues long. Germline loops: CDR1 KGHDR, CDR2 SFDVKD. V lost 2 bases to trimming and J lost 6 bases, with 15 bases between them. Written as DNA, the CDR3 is TGTGCCACCAGTGATTACCCCCGGCGGGCTCCCGGGGAGCTGTTTTTT. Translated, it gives CATSDYPRRAPGELFF.

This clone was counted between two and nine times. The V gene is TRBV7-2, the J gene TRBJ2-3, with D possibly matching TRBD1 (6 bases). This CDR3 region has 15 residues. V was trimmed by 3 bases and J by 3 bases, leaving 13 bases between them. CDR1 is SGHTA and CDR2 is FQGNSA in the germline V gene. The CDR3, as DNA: TGTGCCAGCAGCTTCCGCGGACAGAAGACAGATACGCAGTATTTT. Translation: CASSFRGQKTDTQYF.

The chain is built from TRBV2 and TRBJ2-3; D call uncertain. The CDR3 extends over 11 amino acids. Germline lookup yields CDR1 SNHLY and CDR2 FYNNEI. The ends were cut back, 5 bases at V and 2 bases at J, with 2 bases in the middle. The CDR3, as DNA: TGTGCCAGCAGTTACACAGATACGCAGTATTTT. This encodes CASSYTDTQYF.

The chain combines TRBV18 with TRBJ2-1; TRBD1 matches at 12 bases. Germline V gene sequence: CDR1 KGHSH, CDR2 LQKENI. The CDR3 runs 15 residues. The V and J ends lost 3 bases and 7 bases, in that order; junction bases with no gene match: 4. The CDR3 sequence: CASSPGQGAVNEQFF. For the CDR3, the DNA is TGTGCCAGCTCACCGGGACAGGGGGCTGTTAATGAGCAGTTCTTC.